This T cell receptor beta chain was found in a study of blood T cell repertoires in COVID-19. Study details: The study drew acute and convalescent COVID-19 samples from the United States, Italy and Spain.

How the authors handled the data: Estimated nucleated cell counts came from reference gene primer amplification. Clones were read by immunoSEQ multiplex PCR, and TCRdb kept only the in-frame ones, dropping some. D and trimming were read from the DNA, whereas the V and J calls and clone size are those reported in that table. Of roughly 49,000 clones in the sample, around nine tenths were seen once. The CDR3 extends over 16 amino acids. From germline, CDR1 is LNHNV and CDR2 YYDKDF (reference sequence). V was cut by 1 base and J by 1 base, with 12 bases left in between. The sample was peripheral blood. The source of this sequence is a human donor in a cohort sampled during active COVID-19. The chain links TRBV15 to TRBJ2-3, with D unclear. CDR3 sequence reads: CATSRGQGSGTDTQYF. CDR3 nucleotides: TGTGCCACCAGCAGAGGACAAGGATCGGGCACAGATACGCAGTATTTT.